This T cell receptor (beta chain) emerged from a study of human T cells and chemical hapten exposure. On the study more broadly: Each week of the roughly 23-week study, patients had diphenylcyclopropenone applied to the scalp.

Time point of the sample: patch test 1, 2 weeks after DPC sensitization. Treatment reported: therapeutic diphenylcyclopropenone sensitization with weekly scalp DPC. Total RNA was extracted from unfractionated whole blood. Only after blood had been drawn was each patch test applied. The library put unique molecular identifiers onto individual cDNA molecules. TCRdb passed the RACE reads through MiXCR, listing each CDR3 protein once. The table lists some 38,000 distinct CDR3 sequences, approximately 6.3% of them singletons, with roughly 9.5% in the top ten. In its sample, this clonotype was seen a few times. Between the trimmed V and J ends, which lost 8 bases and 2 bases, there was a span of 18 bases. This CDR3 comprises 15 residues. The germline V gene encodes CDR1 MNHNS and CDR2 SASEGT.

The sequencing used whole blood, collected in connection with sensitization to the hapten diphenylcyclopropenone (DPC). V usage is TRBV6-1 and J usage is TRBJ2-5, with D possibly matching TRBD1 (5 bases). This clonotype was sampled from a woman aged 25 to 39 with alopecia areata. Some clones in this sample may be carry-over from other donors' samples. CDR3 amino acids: CASRSRTLTQETQYF. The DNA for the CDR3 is TGTGCCAGCCGATCCAGGACACTCACTCAAGAGACCCAGTACTTC.